This T cell receptor beta chain was sequenced in a study of blood T cell repertoires in COVID-19. Study in general: Spain, Italy and the United States supplied samples that represented acute and convalescent COVID-19. Sources were T cells, B-cell-depleted T cells, or PBMCs; the material itself was cDNA or gDNA.

Per the original methods: Nucleated cell counts were estimated from reference gene primer amplification. Some clones are missing from TCRdb's copy, which holds only in-frame ones; the method was immunoSEQ multiplex PCR. From that table come the V and J calls and clone size; the DNA was used to work out D and trimming. The sample records 40,000 to 50,000 clones, roughly nine tenths being singletons. The CDR3 covers 12 residues. Trimming removed 1 base from V and 5 bases from J, with 4 bases in between. CDR1 SGHNT and CDR2 YENEEA come from the germline V gene. The sequence was obtained from a human donor in a cohort sampled during active COVID-19. The chain carries TRBV11-3 and TRBJ2-3; D not resolved. The specimen sequenced was peripheral blood. The CDR3 region is CASSLVRDTQYF. The DNA for the CDR3 is TGTGCCAGCAGCTTAGTTCGAGATACGCAGTATTTT.